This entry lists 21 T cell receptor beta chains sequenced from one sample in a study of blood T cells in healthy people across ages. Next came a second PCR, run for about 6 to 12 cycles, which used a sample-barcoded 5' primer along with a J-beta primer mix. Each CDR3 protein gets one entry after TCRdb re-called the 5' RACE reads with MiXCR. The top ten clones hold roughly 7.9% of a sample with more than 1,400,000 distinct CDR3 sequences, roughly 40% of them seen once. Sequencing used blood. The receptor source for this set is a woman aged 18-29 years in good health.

CDR3 in amino acids: CASSERSWYQETQYF. CDR3 nucleotides: TGTGCCAGCAGTGAACGGAGCTGGTACCAAGAGACCCAGTACTTC. The J gene is TRBJ2-5, the V gene TRBV25-1; D not certain. Trimming shortened V by 2 bases and J by 0 bases, and 10 bases separated the two germline ends. The CDR3 loop spans 15 amino acids. Germline V gives CDR1 MGHDK, CDR2 SYGVNS. Full variable domain (remainder filled in from reference TRBV25-1 and TRBJ2-5): EADIYQTPRYLVIGTGKKITLECSQTMGHDKMYWYQQDPGMELHLIHYSYGVNSTEKGDLSSESTVSRIRTEHFPLTLESARPSHTSQYLCASSERSWYQETQYFGPGTRLLVL.

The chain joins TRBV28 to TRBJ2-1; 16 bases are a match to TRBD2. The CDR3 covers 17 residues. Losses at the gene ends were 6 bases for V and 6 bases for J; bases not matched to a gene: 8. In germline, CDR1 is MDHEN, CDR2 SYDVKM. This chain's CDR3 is CASRTAGTSGGANEQFF. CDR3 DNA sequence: TGTGCCAGCAGAACCGCCGGGACTAGCGGGGGGGCCAATGAGCAGTTCTTC.

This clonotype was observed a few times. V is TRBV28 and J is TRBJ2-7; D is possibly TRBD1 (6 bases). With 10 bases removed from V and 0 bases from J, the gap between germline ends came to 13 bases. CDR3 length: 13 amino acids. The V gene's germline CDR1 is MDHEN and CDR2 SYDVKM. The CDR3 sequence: CATSDSNSYEQYF. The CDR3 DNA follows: TGTGCCACCTCGGACAGTAACTCCTACGAGCAGTACTTC.

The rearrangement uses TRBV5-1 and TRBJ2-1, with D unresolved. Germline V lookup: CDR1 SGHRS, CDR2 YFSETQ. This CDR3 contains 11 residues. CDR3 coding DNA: TGCGCTGGCAGCTACGCTCAGGAGCAGTTCTTC. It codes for CAGSYAQEQFF.

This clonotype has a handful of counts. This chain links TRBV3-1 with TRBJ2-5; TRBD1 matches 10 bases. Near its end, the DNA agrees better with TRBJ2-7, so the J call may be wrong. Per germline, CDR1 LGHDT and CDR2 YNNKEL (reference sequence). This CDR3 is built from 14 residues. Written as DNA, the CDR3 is TGTGCCAGCAGCCCGGACAGGGGGTCCACCGAGCAGTACTTC. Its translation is CASSPDRGSTEQYF.

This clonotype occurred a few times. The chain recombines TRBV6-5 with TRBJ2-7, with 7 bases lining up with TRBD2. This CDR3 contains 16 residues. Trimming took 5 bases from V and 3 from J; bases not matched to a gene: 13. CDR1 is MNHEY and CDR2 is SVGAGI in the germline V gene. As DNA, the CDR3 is TGTGCCAGCAGTAACGGGGGTGCGGGAGTCGTCTACGAGCAGTACTTC. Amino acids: CASSNGGAGVVYEQYF.

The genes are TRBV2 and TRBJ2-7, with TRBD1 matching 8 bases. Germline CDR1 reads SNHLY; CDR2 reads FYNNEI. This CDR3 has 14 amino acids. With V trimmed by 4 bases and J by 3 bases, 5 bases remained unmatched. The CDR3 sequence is CASSVRGPNYEQYF. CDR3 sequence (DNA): TGTGCCAGCAGTGTCAGGGGGCCTAACTACGAGCAGTACTTC.

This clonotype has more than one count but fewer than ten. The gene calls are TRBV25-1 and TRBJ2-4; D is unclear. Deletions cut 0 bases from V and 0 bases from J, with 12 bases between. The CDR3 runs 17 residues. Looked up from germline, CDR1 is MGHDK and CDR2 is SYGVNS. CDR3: CASSEYSSKIAKNIQYF. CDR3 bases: TGTGCCAGCAGTGAATATAGCAGTAAGATAGCCAAAAACATTCAGTACTTC.

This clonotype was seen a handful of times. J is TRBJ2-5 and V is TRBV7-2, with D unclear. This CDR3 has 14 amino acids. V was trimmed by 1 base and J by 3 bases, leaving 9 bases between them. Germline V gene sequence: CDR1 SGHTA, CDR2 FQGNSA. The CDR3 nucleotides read TGTGCCAGCAGCTTAGATTTCAGTGAAGAGACCCAGTACTTC. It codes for CASSLDFSEETQYF.

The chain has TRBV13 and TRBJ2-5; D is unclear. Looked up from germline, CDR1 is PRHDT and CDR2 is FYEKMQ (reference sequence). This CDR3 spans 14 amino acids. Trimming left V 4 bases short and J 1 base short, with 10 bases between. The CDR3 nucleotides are TGTGCCAGCAGCTCCAAGGTGGCCCAAGAGACCCAGTACTTC. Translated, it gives CASSSKVAQETQYF.

The CDR3 spells CASSYPGASGSYEQYF. CDR3 DNA sequence: TGTGCCAGCAGTTACCCCGGGGCTAGCGGGAGCTACGAGCAGTACTTC. V gene TRBV6-5 combines with J gene TRBJ2-7; TRBD2 aligns across 10 bases. CDR1 is MNHEY and CDR2 is SVGAGI in the germline V gene. Trimming took 2 bases from V and 3 from J; bases not matched to a gene: 7. The CDR3 is 16 amino acids.

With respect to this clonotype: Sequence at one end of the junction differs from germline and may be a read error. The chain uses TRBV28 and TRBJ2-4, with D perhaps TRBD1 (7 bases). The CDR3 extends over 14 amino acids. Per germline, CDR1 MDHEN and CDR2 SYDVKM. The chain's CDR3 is CACRGDLAKNSQYF. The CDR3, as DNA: TGTGCCTGCAGGGGGGATCTAGCCAAAAACAGTCAGTACTTC.

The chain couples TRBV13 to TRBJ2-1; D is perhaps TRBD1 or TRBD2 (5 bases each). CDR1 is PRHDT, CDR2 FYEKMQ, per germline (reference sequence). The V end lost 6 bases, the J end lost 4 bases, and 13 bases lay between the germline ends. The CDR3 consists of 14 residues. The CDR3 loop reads CASSPWDVYNEQFF. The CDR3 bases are TGTGCCAGCAGTCCTTGGGACGTGTACAATGAGCAGTTCTTC.

CDR3 loop: CSASGLGGTEQYF. The CDR3 DNA is TGCAGTGCGTCCGGACTAGGCGGGACCGAGCAGTACTTC. The J gene is TRBJ2-5, the V gene TRBV20-1, with 7 bases matching TRBD2. The tail of the sequence fits TRBJ2-7 better, so the J call may be wrong. This CDR3 has 13 amino acids. CDR1 DFQATT and CDR2 SNEGSKA come from the germline V gene (reference sequence).

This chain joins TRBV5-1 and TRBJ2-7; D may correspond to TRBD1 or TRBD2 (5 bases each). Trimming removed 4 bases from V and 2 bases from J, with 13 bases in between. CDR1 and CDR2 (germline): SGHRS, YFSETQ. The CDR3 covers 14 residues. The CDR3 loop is CASSVGRGTYEQYF. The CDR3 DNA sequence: TGCGCCAGCAGCGTGGGACGGGGTACCTACGAGCAGTACTTC.

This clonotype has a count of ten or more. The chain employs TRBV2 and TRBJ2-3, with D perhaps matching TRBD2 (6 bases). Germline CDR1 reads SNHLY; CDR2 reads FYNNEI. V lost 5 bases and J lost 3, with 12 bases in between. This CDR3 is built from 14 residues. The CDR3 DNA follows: TGTGCCAGCAGTTGGACTATTCAGACAGATACGCAGTATTTT. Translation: CASSWTIQTDTQYF.

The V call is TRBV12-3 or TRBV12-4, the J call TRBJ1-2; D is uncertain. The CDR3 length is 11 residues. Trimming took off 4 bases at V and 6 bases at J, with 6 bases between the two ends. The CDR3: CASSWTHGYTF. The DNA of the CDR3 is TGTGCCAGCAGTTGGACGCATGGCTACACCTTC.

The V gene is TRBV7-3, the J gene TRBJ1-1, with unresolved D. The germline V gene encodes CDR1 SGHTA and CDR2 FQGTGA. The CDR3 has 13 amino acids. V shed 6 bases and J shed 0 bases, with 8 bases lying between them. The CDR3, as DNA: TGTGCCAGCAGACTGAACCTGAACACTGAAGCTTTCTTT. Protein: CASRLNLNTEAFF.

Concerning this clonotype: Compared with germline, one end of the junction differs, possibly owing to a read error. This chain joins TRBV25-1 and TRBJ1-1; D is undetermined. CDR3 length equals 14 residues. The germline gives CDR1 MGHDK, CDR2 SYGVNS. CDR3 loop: CVSSEYGTAFEAFF. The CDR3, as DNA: TGTGTCAGCAGTGAATATGGCACTGCCTTTGAAGCTTTCTTT.

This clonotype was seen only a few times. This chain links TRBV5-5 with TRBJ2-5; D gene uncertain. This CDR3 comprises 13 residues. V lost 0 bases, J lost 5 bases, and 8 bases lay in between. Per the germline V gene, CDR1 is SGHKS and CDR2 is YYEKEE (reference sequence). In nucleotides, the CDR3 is TGTGCCAGCAGCTTGGAACAGCGTGAGACCCAGTACTTC. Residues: CASSLEQRETQYF.

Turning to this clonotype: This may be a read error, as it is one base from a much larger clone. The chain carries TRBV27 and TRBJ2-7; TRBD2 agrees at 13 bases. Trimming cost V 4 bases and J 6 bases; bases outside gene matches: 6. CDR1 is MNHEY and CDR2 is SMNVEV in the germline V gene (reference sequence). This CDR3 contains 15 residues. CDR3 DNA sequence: TGTGCCAGCAGTTCCGGGACTAGCGGGAACTGCGAGCAGTACTTC. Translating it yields CASSSGTSGNCEQYF.